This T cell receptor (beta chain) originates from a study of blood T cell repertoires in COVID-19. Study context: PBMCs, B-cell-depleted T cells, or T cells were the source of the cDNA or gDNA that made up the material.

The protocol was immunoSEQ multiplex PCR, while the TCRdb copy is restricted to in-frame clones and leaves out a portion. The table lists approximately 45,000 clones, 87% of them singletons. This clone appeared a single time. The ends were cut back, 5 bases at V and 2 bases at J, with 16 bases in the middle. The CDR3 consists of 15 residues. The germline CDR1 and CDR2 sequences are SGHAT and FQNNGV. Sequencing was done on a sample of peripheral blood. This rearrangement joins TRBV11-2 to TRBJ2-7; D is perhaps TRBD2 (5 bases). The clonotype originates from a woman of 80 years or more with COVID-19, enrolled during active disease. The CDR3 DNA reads TGTGCCAGCAGCACCCTTTTGGAGGCTACCTACGAGCAGTACTTC. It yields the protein CASSTLLEATYEQYF.